The 20 T cell receptor beta chains given below trace back to one sample, sequenced in a study of PD-L1 blockade in urothelial cancer. Time point specified: peripheral blood 6 weeks after treatment start. The data were produced by immunoSEQ multiplex PCR, yet TCRdb's version contains in-frame clones alone and is incomplete. The sample consists of about 130,000 clones, more than 75% of them appearing once. Sequenced here: PBMCs, sampled around atezolizumab (anti-PD-L1) treatment. The origin of the receptors is a man over 45 with urothelial cancer.

The chain is built from TRBV28 and TRBJ2-1; D might be TRBD2 (6 bases). Trimming pared 4 bases from V and 5 bases from J, leaving 12 bases between. The CDR3 extends over 14 amino acids. Per the germline V gene, CDR1 is MDHEN and CDR2 is SYDVKM. DNA of the CDR3: TGTGCCAGCAGTTCGCCAGCGGGCAACAATGAGCAGTTCTTC. It translates to CASSSPAGNNEQFF.

The V call is TRBV28, the J call TRBJ2-7, with 8 bases identical to TRBD2. The CDR3 length is 16 residues. J gave up 3 bases and V 4 bases, and 11 bases lay outside the gene matches. Germline V gene data show CDR1 as MDHEN and CDR2 as SYDVKM. For the CDR3, the DNA is TGTGCCAGCAGTTCCCCCTGGGCGGGGGGCCTCTACGAGCAGTACTTC. Amino acids: CASSSPWAGGLYEQYF.

The chain carries TRBV18 and TRBJ1-1, with TRBD1 matching 7 bases. Trimming cost V 3 bases and J 1 base; bases outside gene matches: 2. This CDR3 spans 14 amino acids. Looked up from germline, CDR1 is KGHSH and CDR2 is LQKENI. The CDR3 nucleotides are TGTGCCAGCTCACCCGGACAGGAGAACACTGAAGCTTTCTTT. It codes for CASSPGQENTEAFF.

This clone has only a few counts. This chain uses TRBV7-9 with TRBJ1-6; D is unresolved. Per the germline V gene, CDR1 is SEHNR and CDR2 is FQNEAQ (reference sequence). The CDR3 is 13 residues long. Trimming left V 5 bases short and J 5 bases short, with 7 bases between. Here the CDR3 reads CASSPPDNSPLHF. The CDR3 region has the DNA TGTGCCAGCAGCCCCCCCGATAATTCACCCCTCCACTTT.

The chain carries TRBV5-1 and TRBJ2-7; TRBD1 matches at 11 bases. CDR1 is SGHRS and CDR2 is YFSETQ in the germline V gene. Unmatched junction bases numbered 3, after V lost 2 bases and J lost 2 bases. The CDR3 loop spans 15 amino acids. CDR3 sequence: CASSFWDRGTYEQYF. The CDR3 DNA sequence: TGCGCCAGCAGCTTTTGGGACAGGGGGACCTACGAGCAGTACTTC.

CDR3 loop: CASSRDRGPGNTIYF. As DNA, the CDR3 is TGTGCCAGCTCACGTGACAGGGGGCCCGGAAACACCATATATTTT. The gene calls are TRBV18 and TRBJ1-3, with 10 positions matching TRBD1. Germline V gene data show CDR1 as KGHSH and CDR2 as LQKENI. The CDR3 contains 15 residues. V was pared by 4 bases and J by 4 bases, with 4 bases of the junction left unmatched.

The chain recombines TRBV6-5 with TRBJ1-4; a possible D gene is TRBD1 (5 bases). This CDR3 comprises 13 residues. The V gene's germline CDR1 is MNHEY and CDR2 SVGAGI. V was cut by 4 bases and J by 7 bases, with 10 bases left in between. CDR3 loop: CASSSSDSEKLFF. The DNA of the CDR3 is TGTGCCAGCAGTTCCTCAGACAGTGAAAAACTGTTTTTT.

This chain links TRBV27 with TRBJ2-7; D possibly corresponds to TRBD2 (6 bases). V was pared by 7 bases and J by 4 bases, with 14 bases between. The germline gives CDR1 MNHEY, CDR2 SMNVEV (reference sequence). The CDR3 consists of 13 residues. The DNA for the CDR3 is TGTGCCAGCAAGAACCGCGGGGATTACGAGCAGTACTTC. As protein: CASKNRGDYEQYF.

CDR3 sequence: CASSIPLSGNTIYF. The CDR3 nucleotides read TGTGCCAGTAGTATTCCTCTCTCTGGAAACACCATATATTTT. This chain links TRBV19 with TRBJ1-3; D not resolved. CDR3 size: 14 residues. V was shortened by 3 bases and J by 0 bases, with 6 bases between the two germline ends. From germline, CDR1 is LNHDA and CDR2 SQIVND (reference sequence).

The J gene is TRBJ2-3, the V gene TRBV11-3; 7 nucleotides align to TRBD1. V shed 1 base, J shed 2 bases, and the junction held 3 bases outside the gene matches. This CDR3 is built from 15 residues. The germline CDR1 and CDR2 sequences are SGHNT and YENEEA. CDR3 loop: CASSLGTGITDTQYF. DNA of the CDR3: TGTGCCAGCAGCTTAGGGACAGGAATCACAGATACGCAGTATTTT.

The gene calls are TRBV5-3 and TRBJ1-1; the D is unclear. TRBV5-3 is placed among ORFs of uncertain function. V dropped 4 bases and J dropped 6 bases, with 10 bases sitting between them. The CDR3 spans 12 residues. CDR3 loop: CARSEPLAEAFF. CDR3 bases: TGTGCCAGAAGCGAACCCTTAGCTGAAGCTTTCTTT.

The chain links TRBV28 to TRBJ2-2; tentative D call: TRBD1 (6 bases). Germline V CDR1 and CDR2: MDHEN, SYDVKM. Trimming shortened V by 6 bases and J by 3 bases, and 14 bases separated the two germline ends. The CDR3 consists of 15 residues. The CDR3 region is CASRSQGLDTGELFF. Written as DNA, the CDR3 is TGTGCCAGCAGGAGTCAGGGGCTGGACACCGGGGAGCTGTTTTTT.

The rearrangement links TRBV30 to TRBJ2-7; 12 positions agree with TRBD2. CDR1 and CDR2 from the germline V gene are GTSNPN and SVGIG (reference sequence). This CDR3 has 15 residues. V lost 4 bases, J lost 2 bases, and 6 bases stayed unmatched. CDR3 sequence (DNA): TGTGCCTGGACTAGCGGGAGGGTTGGCCCCTACGAGCAGTACTTC. Its protein is CAWTSGRVGPYEQYF.

J is TRBJ1-1 and V is TRBV6-1, with 10 bases aligning to TRBD1. The CDR3 loop spans 14 amino acids. Germline CDR1 MNHNS, CDR2 SASEGT. Trimming took 4 bases from V and 6 from J; bases not matched to a gene: 5. Here the CDR3 reads CASSATGGVPEAFF. For the CDR3, the DNA is TGTGCCAGCAGTGCGACAGGGGGCGTCCCTGAAGCTTTCTTT.

The chain recombines TRBV6-4 with TRBJ1-6; D not certain. This CDR3 has 14 residues. V lost 5 bases and J lost 7, with 12 bases in between. Germline-derived CDR1 and CDR2 are MRHNA and SNTAGT. The CDR3 is CASSPNPGNSPLHF. CDR3 bases: TGTGCCAGCAGTCCAAATCCCGGGAATTCACCCCTCCACTTT.

This chain joins TRBV30 and TRBJ2-6; 7 bases line up with TRBD2. Trimming cost V 3 bases and J 3 bases; bases outside gene matches: 11. The CDR3 extends over 17 amino acids. Germline-derived CDR1 and CDR2 are GTSNPN and SVGIG (reference sequence). CDR3 loop: CAWSPKGRAGGANVLTF. CDR3 nucleotides: TGTGCCTGGAGCCCCAAGGGGAGGGCTGGTGGGGCCAACGTCCTGACTTTC.

The J gene is TRBJ2-5, the V gene TRBV7-9; 10 nucleotides match TRBD1. CDR3 length equals 14 residues. The germline V gene has CDR1 SEHNR and CDR2 FQNEAQ (reference sequence). Trimming at V came to 6 bases and at J to 5 bases, leaving 6 bases not matched to a gene. The CDR3: CASSRRTGGETQYF. CDR3 bases: TGTGCCAGCAGTCGCAGGACAGGGGGGGAGACCCAGTACTTC.

The chain links TRBV19 to TRBJ1-5; TRBD1 might be the D (6 bases). CDR1 LNHDA and CDR2 SQIVND come from the germline V gene (reference sequence). This CDR3 contains 16 residues. The ends were cut back, 6 bases at V and 0 bases at J, with 15 bases in the middle. The CDR3 nucleotides are TGTGCCAGTAGCCTAGGACAGACCTATAGCAATCAGCCCCAGCATTTT. Its translation is CASSLGQTYSNQPQHF.

The rearrangement links TRBV5-4 to TRBJ2-3; no definite D call. The V end was cut by 4 bases, the J end by 0 bases, with 12 bases between. Per germline, CDR1 SGHNT and CDR2 YYREEE (reference sequence). The CDR3 is 15 amino acids. This CDR3 is CASSQGTDSTDTQYF. In DNA, the CDR3 is TGTGCCAGCAGCCAAGGAACAGATAGCACAGATACGCAGTATTTT.

The chain joins TRBV27 to TRBJ2-1; tentative D call: TRBD1 (6 bases). The V and J ends lost 3 bases and 0 bases respectively, with 12 bases between them. The CDR3 has 16 amino acids. Germline V CDR1 and CDR2: MNHEY, SMNVEV (reference sequence). Written as DNA, the CDR3 is TGTGCCAGCAGTTTCTCAGGGGTTCGCTCCTACAATGAGCAGTTCTTC. Translating gives CASSFSGVRSYNEQFF.